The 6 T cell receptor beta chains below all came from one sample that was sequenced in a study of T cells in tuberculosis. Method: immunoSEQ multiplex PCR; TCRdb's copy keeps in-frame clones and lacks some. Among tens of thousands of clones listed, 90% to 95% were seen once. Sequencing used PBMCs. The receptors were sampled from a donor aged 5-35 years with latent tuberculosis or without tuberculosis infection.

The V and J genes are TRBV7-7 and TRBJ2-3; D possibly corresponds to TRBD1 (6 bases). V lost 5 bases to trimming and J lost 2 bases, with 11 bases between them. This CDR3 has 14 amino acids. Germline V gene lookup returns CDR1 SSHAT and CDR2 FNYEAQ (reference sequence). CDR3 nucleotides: TGTGCCAGCAGCCTTAGGACAGTCACAGATACGCAGTATTTT. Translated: CASSLRTVTDTQYF.

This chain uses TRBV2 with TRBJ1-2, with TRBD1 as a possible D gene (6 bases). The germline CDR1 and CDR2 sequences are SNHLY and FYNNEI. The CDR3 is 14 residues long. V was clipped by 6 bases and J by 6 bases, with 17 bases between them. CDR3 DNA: TGTGCCAGCAGCCTTAAACAAGGGGGAGATGGCTACACCTTC. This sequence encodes CASSLKQGGDGYTF. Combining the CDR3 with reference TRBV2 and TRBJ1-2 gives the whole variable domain EPEVTQTPSHQVTQMGQEVILRCVPISNHLYFYWYRQILGQKVEFLVSFYNNEISEKSEIFDDQFSVERPDGSNFTLKIRSTKLEDSAMYFCASSLKQGGDGYTFGSGTRLTVV.

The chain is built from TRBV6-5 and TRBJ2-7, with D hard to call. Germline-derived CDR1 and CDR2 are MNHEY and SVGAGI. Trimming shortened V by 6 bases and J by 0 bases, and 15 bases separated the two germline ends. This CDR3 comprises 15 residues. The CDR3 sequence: CASSPVESHSYEQYF. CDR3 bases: TGTGCCAGCAGCCCCGTGGAGTCTCACTCCTACGAGCAGTACTTC.

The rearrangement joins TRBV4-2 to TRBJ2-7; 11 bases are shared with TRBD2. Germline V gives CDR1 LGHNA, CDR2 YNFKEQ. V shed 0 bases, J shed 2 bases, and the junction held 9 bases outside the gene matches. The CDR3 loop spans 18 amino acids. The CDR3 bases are TGTGCCAGCAGCCAAGAAACATTCGCTAGCGGGGGGACCTACGAGCAGTACTTC. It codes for CASSQETFASGGTYEQYF.

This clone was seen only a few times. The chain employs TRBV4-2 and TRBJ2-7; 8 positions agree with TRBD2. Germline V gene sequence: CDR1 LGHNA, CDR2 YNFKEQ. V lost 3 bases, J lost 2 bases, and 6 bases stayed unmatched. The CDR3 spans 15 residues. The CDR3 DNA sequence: TGTGCCAGCAGCCACGGACTAGCCGTCCCCTACGAGCAGTACTTC. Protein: CASSHGLAVPYEQYF.

The CDR3 DNA follows: TGTGCCAGCAGCCCATCCTTGAGTTCCTACAATGAGCAGTTCTTC. Protein: CASSPSLSSYNEQFF. The genes are TRBV7-3 and TRBJ2-1; D uncertain. Germline V gene data show CDR1 as SGHTA and CDR2 as FQGTGA. This CDR3 contains 15 residues. V was trimmed by 5 bases and J by 1 base, leaving 12 bases between them.